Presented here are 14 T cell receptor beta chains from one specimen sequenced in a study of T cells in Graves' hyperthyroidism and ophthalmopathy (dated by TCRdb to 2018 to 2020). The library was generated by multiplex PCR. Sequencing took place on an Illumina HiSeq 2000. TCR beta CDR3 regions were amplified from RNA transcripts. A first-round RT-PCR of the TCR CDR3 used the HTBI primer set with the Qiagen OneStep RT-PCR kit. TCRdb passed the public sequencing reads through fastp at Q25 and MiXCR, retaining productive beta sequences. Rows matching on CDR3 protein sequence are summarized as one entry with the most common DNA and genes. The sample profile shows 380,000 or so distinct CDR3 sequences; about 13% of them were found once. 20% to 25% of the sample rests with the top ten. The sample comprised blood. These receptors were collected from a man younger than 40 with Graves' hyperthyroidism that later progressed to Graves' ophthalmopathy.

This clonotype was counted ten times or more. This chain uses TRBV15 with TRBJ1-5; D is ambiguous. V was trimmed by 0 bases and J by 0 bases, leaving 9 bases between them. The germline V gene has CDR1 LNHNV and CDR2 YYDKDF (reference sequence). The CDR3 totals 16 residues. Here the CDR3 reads CATSRDLPVSNQPQHF. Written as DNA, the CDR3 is TGTGCCACCAGCAGAGATTTGCCAGTTAGCAATCAGCCCCAGCATTTT.

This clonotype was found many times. CDR3 protein: CATRGLRQRETQYF. The CDR3 DNA reads as TGTGCCACCAGGGGGTTGAGGCAGCGGGAGACCCAGTACTTC. The chain uses TRBV24-1 and TRBJ2-5; D is perhaps TRBD2 (5 bases). The CDR3 extends over 14 amino acids. The germline V gene has CDR1 KGHDR and CDR2 SFDVKD. V lost 7 bases, J lost 5 bases, and 16 bases lay in between.

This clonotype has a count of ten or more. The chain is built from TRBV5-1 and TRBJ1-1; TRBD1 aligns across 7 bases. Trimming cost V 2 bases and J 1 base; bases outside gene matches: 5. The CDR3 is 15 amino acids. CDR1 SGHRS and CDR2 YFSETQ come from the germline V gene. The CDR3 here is CASSLYRGWNTEAFF. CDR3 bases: TGCGCCAGCAGCTTATACAGGGGTTGGAACACTGAAGCTTTCTTT. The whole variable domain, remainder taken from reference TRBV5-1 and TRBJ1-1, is KAGVTQTPRYLIKTRGQQVTLSCSPISGHRSVSWYQQTPGQGLQFLFEYFSETQRNKGNFPGRFSGRQFSNSRSEMNVSTLELGDSALYLCASSLYRGWNTEAFFGQGTRLTVV.

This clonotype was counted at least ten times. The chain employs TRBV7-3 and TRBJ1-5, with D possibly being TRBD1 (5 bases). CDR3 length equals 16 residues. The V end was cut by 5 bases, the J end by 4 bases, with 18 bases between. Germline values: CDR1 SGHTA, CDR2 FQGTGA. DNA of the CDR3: TGTGCCAGCAGCCGTCGGACAATCCCGCGGAATCAGCCCCAGCATTTT. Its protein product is CASSRRTIPRNQPQHF.

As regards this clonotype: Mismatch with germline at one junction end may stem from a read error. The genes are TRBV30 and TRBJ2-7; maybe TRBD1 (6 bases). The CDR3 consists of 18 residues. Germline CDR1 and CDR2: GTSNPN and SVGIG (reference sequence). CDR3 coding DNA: TGTGCCAGGAGTGTGACGACAGGTGCCTTGACTCTCTCCTACGAGCAGTACTTC. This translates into CARSVTTGALTLSYEQYF.

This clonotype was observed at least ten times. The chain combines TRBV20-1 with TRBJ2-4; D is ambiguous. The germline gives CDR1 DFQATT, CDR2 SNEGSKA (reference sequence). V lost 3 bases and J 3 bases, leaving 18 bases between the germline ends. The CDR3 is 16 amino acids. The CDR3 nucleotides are TGCAGTGCTAGCGTCAAATTGGTCCTGGACAAAAACATTCAGTACTTC. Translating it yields CSASVKLVLDKNIQYF.

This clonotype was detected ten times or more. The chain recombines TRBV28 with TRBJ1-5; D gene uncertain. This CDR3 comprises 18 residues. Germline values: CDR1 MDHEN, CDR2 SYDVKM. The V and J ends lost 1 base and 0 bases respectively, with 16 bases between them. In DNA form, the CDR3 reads TGTGCCAGCAGTTTATTCCTTCCAGGCCCTCCTAGCAATCAGCCCCAGCATTTT. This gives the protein CASSLFLPGPPSNQPQHF. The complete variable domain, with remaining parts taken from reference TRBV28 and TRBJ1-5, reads DVKVTQSSRYLVKRTGEKVFLECVQDMDHENMFWYRQDPGLGLRLIYFSYDVKMKEKGDIPEGYSVSREKKERFSLILESASTNQTSMYLCASSLFLPGPPSNQPQHFGDGTRLSIL.

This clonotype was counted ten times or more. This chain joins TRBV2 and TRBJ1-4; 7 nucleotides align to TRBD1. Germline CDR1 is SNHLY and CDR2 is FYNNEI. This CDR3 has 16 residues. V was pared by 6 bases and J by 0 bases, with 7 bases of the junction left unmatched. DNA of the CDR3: TGTGCCAGCAGGAGACAGGGCCTTGCAACTAATGAAAAACTGTTTTTT. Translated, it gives CASRRQGLATNEKLFF.

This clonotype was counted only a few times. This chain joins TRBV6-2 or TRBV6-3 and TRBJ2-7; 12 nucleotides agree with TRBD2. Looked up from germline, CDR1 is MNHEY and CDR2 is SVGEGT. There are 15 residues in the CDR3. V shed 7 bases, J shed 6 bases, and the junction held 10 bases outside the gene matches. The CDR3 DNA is TGTGCCAGCACAGGGAGACTAGCGGGGGAAGGCGAGCAGTACTTC. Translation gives CASTGRLAGEGEQYF.

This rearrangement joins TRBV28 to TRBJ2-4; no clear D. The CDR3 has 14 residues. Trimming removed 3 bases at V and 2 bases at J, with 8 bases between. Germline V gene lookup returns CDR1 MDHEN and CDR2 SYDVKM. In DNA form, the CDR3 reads TGTGCCAGCAGTTTGGTGGAACCCAAAAACATTCAGTACTTC. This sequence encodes CASSLVEPKNIQYF.

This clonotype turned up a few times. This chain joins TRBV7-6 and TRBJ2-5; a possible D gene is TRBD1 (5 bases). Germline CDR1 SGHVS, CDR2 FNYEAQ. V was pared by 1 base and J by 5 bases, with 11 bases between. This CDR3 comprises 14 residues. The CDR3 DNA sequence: TGTGCCAGCAGCTTAGGCAGGGTTTTCGAGACCCAGTACTTC. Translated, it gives CASSLGRVFETQYF.

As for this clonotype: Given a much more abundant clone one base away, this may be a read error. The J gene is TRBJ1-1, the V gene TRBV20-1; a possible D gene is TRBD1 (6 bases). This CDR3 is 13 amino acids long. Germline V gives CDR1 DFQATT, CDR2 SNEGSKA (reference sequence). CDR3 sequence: CSAGTGPNTGAFF. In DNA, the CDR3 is TGCAGTGCTGGAACAGGGCCGAACACTGGAGCTTTCTTT.

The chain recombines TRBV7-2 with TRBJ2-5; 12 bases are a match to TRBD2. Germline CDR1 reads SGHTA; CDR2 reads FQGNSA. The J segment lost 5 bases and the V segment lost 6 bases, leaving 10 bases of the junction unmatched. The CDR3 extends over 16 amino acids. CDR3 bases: TGTGCCAGCAGACCTACTAGCGGGGGGCCCTCTGAGACCCAGTACTTC. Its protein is CASRPTSGGPSETQYF.

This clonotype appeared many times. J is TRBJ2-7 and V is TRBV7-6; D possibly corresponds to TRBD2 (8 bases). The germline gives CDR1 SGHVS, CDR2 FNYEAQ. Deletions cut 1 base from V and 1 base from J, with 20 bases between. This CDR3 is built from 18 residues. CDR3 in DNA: TGTGCCAGCAGCTTAGAACCCCCCGGGAGGGGGCTATCCTACGAGCAGTACTTC. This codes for CASSLEPPGRGLSYEQYF.